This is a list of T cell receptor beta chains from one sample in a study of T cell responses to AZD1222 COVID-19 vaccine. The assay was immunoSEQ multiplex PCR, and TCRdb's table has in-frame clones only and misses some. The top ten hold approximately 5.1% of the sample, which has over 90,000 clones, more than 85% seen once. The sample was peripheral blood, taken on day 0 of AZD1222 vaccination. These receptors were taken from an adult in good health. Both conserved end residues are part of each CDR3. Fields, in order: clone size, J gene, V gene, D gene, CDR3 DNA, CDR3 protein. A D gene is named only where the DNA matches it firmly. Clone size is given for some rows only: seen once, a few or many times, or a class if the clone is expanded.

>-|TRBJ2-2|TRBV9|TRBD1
TGTGCCAGCAGCGTAGGAGGGACAGTCACCGGGGAGCTGTTTTTT
CASSVGGTVTGELFF
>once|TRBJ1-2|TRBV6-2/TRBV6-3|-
TGTGCCAGCAGTTACGTTAACTATGGCTACACCTTC
CASSYVNYGYTF
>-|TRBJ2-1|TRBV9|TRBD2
TGTGCCAGCAGCCCGGGTATCGGGACTAGTCACAATGAGCAGTTCTTC
CASSPGIGTSHNEQFF
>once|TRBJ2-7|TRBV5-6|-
TGTGCCAGCAGCTTGGTGGGCAGTTCCTACGAGCAGTACTTC
CASSLVGSSYEQYF
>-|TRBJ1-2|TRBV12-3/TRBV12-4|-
TGTGCCAGCAGCCCTCGGGGAGGGTATGGCTACACCTTC
CASSPRGGYGYTF
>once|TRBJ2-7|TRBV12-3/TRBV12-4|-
TGTGCCAGCAGTGGGGAGAGGGTCTACGAGCAGTACTTC
CASSGERVYEQYF
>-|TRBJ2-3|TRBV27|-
TGTGCCAGCAGTTTACTGGCGGGGGCCTTCACAGATACGCAGTATTTT
CASSLLAGAFTDTQYF
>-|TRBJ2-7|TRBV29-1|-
TGCAGCGTTGAAGAAGGGGGATCTATGGCCTACGAGCAGTACTTC
CSVEEGGSMAYEQYF
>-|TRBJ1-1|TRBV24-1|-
TGTGCCACCGCCCAAACCTTTGGGGGTGAAGCTTTCTTT
CATAQTFGGEAFF
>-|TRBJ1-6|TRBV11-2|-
TGTGCCAGCAGGGGACGGGCCAGGGGATATTCACCCCTCCACTTT
CASRGRARGYSPLHF
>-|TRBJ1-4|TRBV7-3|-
TGTGCCAGCAGCTTAAGGGACATCCGATGGGCTGAGCGGAAACTGTTTTTT
CASSLRDIRWAERKLFF
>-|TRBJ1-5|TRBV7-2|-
TGTGCCAGCAGCTTTCTCGGCAAGGGCAATCAGCCCCAGCATTTT
CASSFLGKGNQPQHF
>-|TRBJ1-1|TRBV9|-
TGTGCCAGCAGCCCCCCTGGAGGGCGGACTGAAGCTTTCTTT
CASSPPGGRTEAFF
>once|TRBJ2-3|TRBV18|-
TGTGCCAGCTCACCACGTACAGATACGCAGTATTTT
CASSPRTDTQYF
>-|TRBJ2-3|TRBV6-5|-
TGTGCCAGCAGTTACCCAGGAGCGGGCATGGCAGATACGCAGTATTTT
CASSYPGAGMADTQYF
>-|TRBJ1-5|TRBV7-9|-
TGTGCCAGCAGCCCCGGGACGGCTAATCAGCCCCAGCATTTT
CASSPGTANQPQHF
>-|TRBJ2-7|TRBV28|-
TGTGCCAGCTCCAAAGCAGGAGTCACCTACGAGCAGTACTTC
CASSKAGVTYEQYF
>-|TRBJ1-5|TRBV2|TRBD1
TGTGCCAGCAGTGCCGGGACAGGGGGCACAATCAGCCCCCATAGTAAGCCCCAGCATTTT
CASSAGTGGTISPHSKPQHF
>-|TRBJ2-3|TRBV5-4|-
TGTGCCAGCAGCTTGTCGGGGCCAGATACGCAGTATTTT
CASSLSGPDTQYF
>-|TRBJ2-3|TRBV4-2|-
TGTGCCAGCAGCCAAGGAGGTCCCACAGATACGCAGTATTTT
CASSQGGPTDTQYF
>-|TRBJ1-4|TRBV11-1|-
TGTGCCAGCAGCTTATATCGGGGCGGTGAAAAACTGTTTTTT
CASSLYRGGEKLFF
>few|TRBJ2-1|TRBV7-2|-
TGTGCCAGCAGCTATAGGGGGAACGCCTACAATGAGCAGTTCTTC
CASSYRGNAYNEQFF
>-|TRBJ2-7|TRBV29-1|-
TGCAGCGTTGAAGACGAGCGGGCAAGCTCCTACGAGCAGTACTTC
CSVEDERASSYEQYF
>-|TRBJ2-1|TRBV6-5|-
TGTGCCAGCAGTAGGCCACAAACTGTCTACAATGAGCAGTTCTTC
CASSRPQTVYNEQFF
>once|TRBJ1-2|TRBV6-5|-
TGTGCCAGCAGTTACTCGGGGTCACCCAACTATGGCTACACCTTC
CASSYSGSPNYGYTF
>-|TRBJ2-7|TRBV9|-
TGTGCCAGCAGCGTAGCAGGGGCCCACGAGCAGTACTTC
CASSVAGAHEQYF
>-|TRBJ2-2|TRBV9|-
TGTGCCAGCAGCATAGCCCTCCTGGCGGGGTCCACCGGGGAGCTGTTTTTT
CASSIALLAGSTGELFF
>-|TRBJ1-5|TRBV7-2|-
TGTGCCAGCAGCTTAGCGGGGGCACAGGGATATACGCAGCCCCAGCATTTT
CASSLAGAQGYTQPQHF